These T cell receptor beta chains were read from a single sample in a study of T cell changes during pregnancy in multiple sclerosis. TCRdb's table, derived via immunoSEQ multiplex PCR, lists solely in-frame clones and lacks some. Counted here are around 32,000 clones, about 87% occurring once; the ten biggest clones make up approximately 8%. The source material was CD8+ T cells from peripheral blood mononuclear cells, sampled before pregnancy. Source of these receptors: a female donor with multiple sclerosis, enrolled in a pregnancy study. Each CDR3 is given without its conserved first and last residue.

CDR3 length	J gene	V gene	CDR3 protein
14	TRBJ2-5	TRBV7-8	ASSSTRDRGRETQY
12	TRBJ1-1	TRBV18	ASSPPTDSEGSF
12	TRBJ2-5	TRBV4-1	ASSQDPVKETQY
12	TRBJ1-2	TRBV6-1	ASSDPPGVHGYT
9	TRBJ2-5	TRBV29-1	SLRVEGTQY
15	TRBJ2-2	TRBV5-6	ASSLSLAGVKTGELF
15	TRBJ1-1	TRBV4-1	ASSPWDRGSLNTEAF
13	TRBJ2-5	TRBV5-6	ASSLAGGWQETQY
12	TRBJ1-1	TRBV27	ASSLTGSNTEAF
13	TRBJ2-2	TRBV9	ASSPHRGSPGELF
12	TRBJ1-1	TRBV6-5	ASSYSGSATEAF
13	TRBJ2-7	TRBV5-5	ASSLVSGIAYEQY
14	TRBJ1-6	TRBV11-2	ASSWRQSSYNSPLH